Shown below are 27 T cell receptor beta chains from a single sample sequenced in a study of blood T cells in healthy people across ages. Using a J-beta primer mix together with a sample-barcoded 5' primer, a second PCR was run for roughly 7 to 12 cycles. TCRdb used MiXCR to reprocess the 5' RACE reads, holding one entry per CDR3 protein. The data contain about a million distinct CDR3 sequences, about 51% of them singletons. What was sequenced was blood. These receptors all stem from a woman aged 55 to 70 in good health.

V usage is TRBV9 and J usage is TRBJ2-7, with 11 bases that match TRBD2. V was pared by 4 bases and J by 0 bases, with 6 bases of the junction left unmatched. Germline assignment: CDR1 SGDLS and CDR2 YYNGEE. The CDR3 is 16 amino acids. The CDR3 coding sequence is TGTGCCAGCAGCCCGGGACTAGCGGTAACCTCCTACGAGCAGTACTTC. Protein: CASSPGLAVTSYEQYF.

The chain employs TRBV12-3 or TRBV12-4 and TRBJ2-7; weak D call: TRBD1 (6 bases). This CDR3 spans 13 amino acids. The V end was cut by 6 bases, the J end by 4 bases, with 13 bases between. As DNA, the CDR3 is TGTGCCAGCAGAACAGGGAATCGGTACGAGCAGTACTTC. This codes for CASRTGNRYEQYF.

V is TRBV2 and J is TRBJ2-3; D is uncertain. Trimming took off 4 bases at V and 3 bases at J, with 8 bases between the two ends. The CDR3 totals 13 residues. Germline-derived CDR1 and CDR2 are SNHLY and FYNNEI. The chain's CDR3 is CASSAEVTDTQYF. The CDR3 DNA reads TGTGCCAGCAGTGCCGAAGTAACAGATACGCAGTATTTT.

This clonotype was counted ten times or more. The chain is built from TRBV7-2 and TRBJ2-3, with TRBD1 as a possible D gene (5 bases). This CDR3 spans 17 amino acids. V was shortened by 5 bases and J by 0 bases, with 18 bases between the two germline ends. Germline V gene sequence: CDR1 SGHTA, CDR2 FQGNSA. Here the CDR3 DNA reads TGTGCCAGCAGCGCCTCGCTTAGGACACCTAGCACAGATACGCAGTATTTT. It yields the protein CASSASLRTPSTDTQYF.

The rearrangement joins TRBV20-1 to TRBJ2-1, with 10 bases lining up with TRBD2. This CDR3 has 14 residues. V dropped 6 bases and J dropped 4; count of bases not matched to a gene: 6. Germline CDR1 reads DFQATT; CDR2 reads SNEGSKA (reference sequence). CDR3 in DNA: TGCAGTGCGCCCGGACTAGCGGAGTACAATGAGCAGTTCTTC. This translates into CSAPGLAEYNEQFF.

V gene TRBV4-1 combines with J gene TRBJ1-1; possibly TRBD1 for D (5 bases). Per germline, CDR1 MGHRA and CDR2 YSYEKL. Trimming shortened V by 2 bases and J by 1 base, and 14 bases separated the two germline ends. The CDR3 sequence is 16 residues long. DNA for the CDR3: TGCGCCAGCAGCCAACCATTAAAGGGGCCGAACACTGAAGCTTTCTTT. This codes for CASSQPLKGPNTEAFF.

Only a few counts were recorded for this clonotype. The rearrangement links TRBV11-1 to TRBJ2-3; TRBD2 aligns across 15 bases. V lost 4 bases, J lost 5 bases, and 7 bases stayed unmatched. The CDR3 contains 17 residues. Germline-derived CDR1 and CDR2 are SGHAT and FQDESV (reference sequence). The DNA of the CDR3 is TGTGCCAGCAGCTCGGGACTAGCGGGAGGTTTTGTAGATACGCAGTATTTT. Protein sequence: CASSSGLAGGFVDTQYF.

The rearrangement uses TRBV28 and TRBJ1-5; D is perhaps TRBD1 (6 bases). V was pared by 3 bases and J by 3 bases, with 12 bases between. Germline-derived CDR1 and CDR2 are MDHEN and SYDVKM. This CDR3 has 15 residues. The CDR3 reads CASSFGGTPNQPQHF. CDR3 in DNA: TGTGCCAGCAGTTTCGGCGGGACACCCAATCAGCCCCAGCATTTT.

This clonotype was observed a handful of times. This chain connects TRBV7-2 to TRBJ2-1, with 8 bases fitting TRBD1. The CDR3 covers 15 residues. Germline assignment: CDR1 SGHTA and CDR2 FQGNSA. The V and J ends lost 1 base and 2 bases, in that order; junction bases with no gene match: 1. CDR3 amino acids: CASSLGTGTYNEQFF. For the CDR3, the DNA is TGTGCCAGCAGCTTAGGGACAGGGACCTACAATGAGCAGTTCTTC.

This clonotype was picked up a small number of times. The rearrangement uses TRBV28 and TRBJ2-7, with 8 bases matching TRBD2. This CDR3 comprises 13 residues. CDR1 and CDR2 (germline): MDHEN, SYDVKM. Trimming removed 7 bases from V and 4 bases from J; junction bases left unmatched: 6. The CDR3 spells CASNQRGLYEQYF. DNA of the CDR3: TGTGCCAGCAACCAGCGGGGGTTATACGAGCAGTACTTC.

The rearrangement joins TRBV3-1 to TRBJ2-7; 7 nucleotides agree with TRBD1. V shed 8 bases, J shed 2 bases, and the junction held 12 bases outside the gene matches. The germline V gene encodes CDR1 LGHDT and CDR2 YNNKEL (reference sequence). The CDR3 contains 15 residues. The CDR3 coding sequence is TGTGCCAGCGGACGGAACAGGGACAGAACCTACGAGCAGTACTTC. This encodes CASGRNRDRTYEQYF.

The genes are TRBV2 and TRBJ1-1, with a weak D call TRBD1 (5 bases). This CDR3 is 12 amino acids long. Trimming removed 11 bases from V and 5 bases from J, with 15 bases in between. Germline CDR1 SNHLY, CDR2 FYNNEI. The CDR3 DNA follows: TGTGCCGGGCGGGGGGAGTCGACTGAAGCTTTCTTT. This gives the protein CAGRGESTEAFF.

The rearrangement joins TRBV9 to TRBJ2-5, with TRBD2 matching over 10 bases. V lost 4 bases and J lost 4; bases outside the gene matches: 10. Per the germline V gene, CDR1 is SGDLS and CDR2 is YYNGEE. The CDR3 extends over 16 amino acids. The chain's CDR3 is CASSKGLADWAETQYF. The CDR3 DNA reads TGTGCCAGCAGCAAAGGACTAGCGGACTGGGCAGAGACCCAGTACTTC.

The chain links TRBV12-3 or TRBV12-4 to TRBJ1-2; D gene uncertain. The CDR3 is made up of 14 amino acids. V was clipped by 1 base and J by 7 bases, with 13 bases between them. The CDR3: CASSLVTGLGGYTF. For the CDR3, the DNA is TGTGCCAGCAGTTTAGTTACTGGCCTTGGTGGCTACACCTTC.

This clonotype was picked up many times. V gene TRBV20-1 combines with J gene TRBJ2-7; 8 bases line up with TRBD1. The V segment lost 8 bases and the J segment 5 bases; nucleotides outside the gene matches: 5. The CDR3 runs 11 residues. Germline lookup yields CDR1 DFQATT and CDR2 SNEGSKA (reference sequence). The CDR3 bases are TGCAGTTCCGGACAGGGAGACGAGCAGTACTTC. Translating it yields CSSGQGDEQYF.

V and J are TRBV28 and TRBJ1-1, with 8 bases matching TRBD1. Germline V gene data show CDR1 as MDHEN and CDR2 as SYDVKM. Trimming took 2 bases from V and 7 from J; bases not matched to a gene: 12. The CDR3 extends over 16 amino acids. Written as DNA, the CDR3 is TGTGCCAGCAGTTTAATCCCCGGACAGGGTGGGGATGAAGCTTTCTTT. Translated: CASSLIPGQGGDEAFF. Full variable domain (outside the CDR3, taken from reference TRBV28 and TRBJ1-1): DVKVTQSSRYLVKRTGEKVFLECVQDMDHENMFWYRQDPGLGLRLIYFSYDVKMKEKGDIPEGYSVSREKKERFSLILESASTNQTSMYLCASSLIPGQGGDEAFFGQGTRLTVV.

CDR3 DNA sequence: TGTGCCAGCAGGGGACAGGGCGAGGGCTACGAGCAGTACTTC. Its protein product is CASRGQGEGYEQYF. V usage is TRBV28 and J usage is TRBJ2-5, with 9 bases that match TRBD1. The DNA end favors TRBJ2-7, so the J call may be wrong. Germline CDR1 reads MDHEN; CDR2 reads SYDVKM. The CDR3 sequence is 14 residues long.

For the CDR3, the DNA is TGTGCCAGCAGTTACTCGAGACTAGGGCCGGGACTAGCGGGAGACAATGAGCAGTACTTC. Translated: CASSYSRLGPGLAGDNEQYF. The V gene is TRBV6-7, the J gene TRBJ2-5, with 14 bases that match TRBD2. TRBV6-7 is an ORF, with its function uncertain. This CDR3 comprises 20 residues. V trimming: 0 bases; J trimming: 11 bases; junction bases outside the gene matches: 20.

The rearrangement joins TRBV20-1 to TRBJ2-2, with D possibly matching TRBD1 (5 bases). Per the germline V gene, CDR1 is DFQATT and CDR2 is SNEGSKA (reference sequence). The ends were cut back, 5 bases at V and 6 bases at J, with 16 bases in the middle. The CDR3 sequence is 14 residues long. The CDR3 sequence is CSAYRSVIAGELFF. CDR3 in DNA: TGCAGTGCTTACAGGAGTGTGATTGCCGGGGAGCTGTTTTTT.

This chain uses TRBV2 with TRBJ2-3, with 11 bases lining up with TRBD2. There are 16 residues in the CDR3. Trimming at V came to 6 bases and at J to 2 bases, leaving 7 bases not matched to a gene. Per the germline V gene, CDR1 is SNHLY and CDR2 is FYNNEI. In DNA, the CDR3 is TGTGCCAGCAGCGACGGGACTAGCGGCTACACAGATACGCAGTATTTT. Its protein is CASSDGTSGYTDTQYF.

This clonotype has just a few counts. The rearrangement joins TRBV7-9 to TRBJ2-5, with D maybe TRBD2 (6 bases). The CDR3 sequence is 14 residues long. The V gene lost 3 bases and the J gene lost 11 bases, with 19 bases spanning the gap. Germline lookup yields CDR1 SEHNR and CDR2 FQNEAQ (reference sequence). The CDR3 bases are TGTGCCAGCAGCTTCAGGGTGGAGACGGGAGAGCAGTACTTC. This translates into CASSFRVETGEQYF.

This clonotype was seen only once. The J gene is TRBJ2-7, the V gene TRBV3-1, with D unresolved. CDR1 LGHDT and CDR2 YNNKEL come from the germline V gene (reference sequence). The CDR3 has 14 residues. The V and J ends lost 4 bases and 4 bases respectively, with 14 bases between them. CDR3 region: CASSRDPVAYEQYF. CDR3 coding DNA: TGTGCCAGCAGCCGAGATCCCGTTGCTTACGAGCAGTACTTC.

In nucleotides, the CDR3 is TGCAGTGCTAGAACCCGCCCGGACACCGGCATTCAGTACTTC. Translation gives CSARTRPDTGIQYF. The chain links TRBV20-1 to TRBJ2-4; a weak D match, TRBD1 (5 bases). V was trimmed by 2 bases and J by 9 bases, leaving 17 bases between them. From germline, CDR1 is DFQATT and CDR2 SNEGSKA (reference sequence). This CDR3 is built from 14 residues.

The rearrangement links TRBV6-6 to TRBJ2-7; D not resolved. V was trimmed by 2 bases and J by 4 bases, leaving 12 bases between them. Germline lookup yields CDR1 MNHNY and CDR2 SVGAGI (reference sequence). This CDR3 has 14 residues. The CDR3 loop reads CASSYGEGSYEQYF. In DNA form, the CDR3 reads TGTGCCAGCAGTTACGGGGAAGGGTCTTACGAGCAGTACTTC.

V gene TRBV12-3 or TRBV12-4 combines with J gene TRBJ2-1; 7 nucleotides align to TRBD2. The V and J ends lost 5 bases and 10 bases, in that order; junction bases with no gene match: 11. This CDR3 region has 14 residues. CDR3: CASSPAGVSPEQFF. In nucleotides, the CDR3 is TGTGCCAGCAGTCCGGCGGGAGTAAGCCCGGAGCAGTTCTTC.

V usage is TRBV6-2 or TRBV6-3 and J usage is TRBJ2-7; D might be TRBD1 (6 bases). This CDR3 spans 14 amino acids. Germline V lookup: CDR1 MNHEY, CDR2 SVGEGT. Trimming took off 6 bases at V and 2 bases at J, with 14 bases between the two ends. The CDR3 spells CASSLPTGTYEQYV. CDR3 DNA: TGTGCCAGCAGCCTGCCCACAGGGACCTACGAGCAGTACGTC.

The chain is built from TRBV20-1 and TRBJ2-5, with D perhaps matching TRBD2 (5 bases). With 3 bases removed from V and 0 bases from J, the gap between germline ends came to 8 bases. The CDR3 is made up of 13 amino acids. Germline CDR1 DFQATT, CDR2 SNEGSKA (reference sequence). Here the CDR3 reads CSASGEYQETQYF. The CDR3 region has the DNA TGCAGTGCTAGCGGGGAGTACCAAGAGACCCAGTACTTC.